This T cell receptor beta chain was sequenced during a study of blood T cells in healthy people across ages. General observations from the study: More naive CD4+ cells and higher diversity were found in long-lived than in aged donors.

The CDR3 loop spans 14 amino acids. CDR1 and CDR2 from the germline V gene are DFQATT and SNEGSKA (reference sequence). V was trimmed by 3 bases and J by 4 bases, leaving 13 bases between them. Of note for this clonotype: Its specificity is not known.

A sample-barcoded 5' primer and a J-beta primer mix were used in a second PCR of roughly 7 to 11 cycles. From the 5' RACE reads, TCRdb called clonotypes with MiXCR, one entry per CDR3 protein. The repertoire holds roughly 410,000 distinct CDR3 sequences, with approximately 51% as singletons. The individuals who served as donors were healthy Caucasians living in Russia, aged roughly 6 to 95. The chain combines TRBV20-1 with TRBJ2-1, with a weak D call TRBD2 (5 bases). The sequence was obtained from a man aged 55 to 69 in good health. Material for sequencing was blood. CDR3 region: CSASEARDYNEQFF. The CDR3 coding sequence is TGCAGTGCTAGTGAGGCTCGGGATTACAATGAGCAGTTCTTC.